One and the same sample provided the 9 T cell receptor beta chains below, sequenced in a study of blood T cell repertoires in COVID-19. TCRdb's copy holds only in-frame clones and misses some; the assay was immunoSEQ multiplex PCR. The table includes 50,000 to 70,000 clones, approximately 80% detected once. The sequenced sample was peripheral blood. These receptors originate from a man aged 50 or older with active or convalescent COVID-19.

The chain carries TRBV9 and TRBJ2-7; 9 bases are a match to TRBD1. V lost 0 bases and J lost 4; bases outside the gene matches: 5. The CDR3 sequence is 15 residues long. Germline V gene data show CDR1 as SGDLS and CDR2 as YYNGEE. The DNA for the CDR3 is TGTGCCAGCAGCGTAGCTACAGGGGGCTTGTACGAGCAGTACTTC. Protein: CASSVATGGLYEQYF.

The J gene is TRBJ1-5, the V gene TRBV10-1, with D maybe TRBD1 (6 bases). There are 17 residues in the CDR3. Germline V gene sequence: CDR1 WNHNN, CDR2 SYGVQD (reference sequence). V was pared by 7 bases and J by 0 bases, with 19 bases between. CDR3 amino acids: CASILTGRFYSNQPQHF. DNA for the CDR3: TGCGCCAGCATTCTGACAGGAAGATTCTATAGCAATCAGCCCCAGCATTTT.

The rearrangement joins TRBV25-1 to TRBJ1-1; D is perhaps TRBD1 (5 bases). The V end was cut by 4 bases, the J end by 5 bases, with 11 bases between. CDR1 is MGHDK, CDR2 SYGVNS, per germline. This CDR3 contains 13 residues. CDR3: CASSGTGRTEAFF. The CDR3 DNA reads TGTGCCAGCAGTGGTACAGGAAGGACTGAAGCTTTCTTT.

J is TRBJ1-5 and V is TRBV5-6; tentatively, D is TRBD1 (5 bases). The CDR3 sequence is 14 residues long. Germline V gene data show CDR1 as SGHDT and CDR2 as YYEEEE. Deletions cut 3 bases from V and 2 bases from J, with 9 bases between. In DNA, the CDR3 is TGTGCCAGCAGCTCTGAAGGGGGCAATCAGCCCCAGCATTTT. Translated: CASSSEGGNQPQHF.

V is TRBV19 and J is TRBJ1-2; D is unclear. Germline V gene sequence: CDR1 LNHDA, CDR2 SQIVND (reference sequence). The CDR3 runs 17 residues. V dropped 0 bases and J dropped 4 bases, with 18 bases sitting between them. Written as DNA, the CDR3 is TGTGCCAGTAGTATAGATTATTCGTCCGGAGTAACCTATGGCTACACCTTC. It specifies CASSIDYSSGVTYGYTF.

The chain has TRBV12-3 or TRBV12-4 and TRBJ1-1; tentatively, D is TRBD1 (5 bases). The germline V and J ends were trimmed by 2 bases and 6 bases, with 10 bases remaining between them. The CDR3 sequence is 13 residues long. Here the CDR3 reads CASSLQGWPEAFF. Here the CDR3 DNA reads TGTGCCAGCAGTTTACAGGGTTGGCCTGAAGCTTTCTTT.

This clone was found once. V gene TRBV29-1 combines with J gene TRBJ2-5; the match to TRBD1 covers 8 bases. With V trimmed by 2 bases and J by 2 bases, 4 bases remained unmatched. Germline V gene sequence: CDR1 SQVTM, CDR2 ANQGSEA. The CDR3 totals 14 residues. The CDR3 nucleotides are TGCAGCGTTGAACGGGACAGGAGACAAGAGACCCAGTACTTC. Amino acid sequence: CSVERDRRQETQYF.

The V and J genes are TRBV19 and TRBJ1-4; the D gene is possibly TRBD1 (6 bases). The CDR3 consists of 14 residues. Trimming left V 7 bases short and J 2 bases short, with 11 bases between. CDR1 and CDR2 (germline): LNHDA, SQIVND (reference sequence). In DNA form, the CDR3 reads TGTGCCAGTAAAGGACAGACGACTAATGAAAAACTGTTTTTT. Its translation is CASKGQTTNEKLFF.

The J gene is TRBJ1-2, the V gene TRBV6-5; the match to TRBD1 covers 8 bases. With V trimmed by 5 bases and J by 8 bases, 7 bases remained unmatched. This CDR3 comprises 13 residues. Germline V gene data show CDR1 as MNHEY and CDR2 as SVGAGI. The CDR3 sequence is CASSTDREKGYTF. The CDR3 DNA reads TGTGCCAGCAGTACGGACAGGGAAAAGGGCTACACCTTC.